A selection of T cell receptor beta chains follows, all from one sample in a study of T cells in Graves' hyperthyroidism and ophthalmopathy. Each CDR3 protein gets one entry after TCRdb re-called the multiplex PCR reads with MiXCR. The table shows under 400,000 distinct CDR3 sequences, with about 18% occurring only once. The specimen sequenced was blood. The receptors come from a woman between 50 and 59 years old with Graves' hyperthyroidism. Each CDR3 is given with its conserved first and last residue. The D gene is left open where the match is weak. For some rows the clone size is stated as once, few or many, or as a class when expanded; others skip it.

d_call	clone_size	v_call	j_call	cdr3_aa	cdr3_nt
.	many	TRBV20-1	TRBJ1-5	CSAGGWSSNQPQHF	TGCAGTGCCGGAGGGTGGTCCAGCAATCAGCCCCAGCATTTT
TRBD1	.	TRBV28	TRBJ2-2	CASRRTGGGGELFF	TGTGCCAGCAGGAGGACAGGGGGCGGCGGGGAGCTGTTTTTT
TRBD1	.	TRBV7-9	TRBJ1-2	CASSSTGRGLYGYTF	TGTGCCAGCAGCTCCACAGGGAGGGGGCTCTATGGCTACACCTTC
TRBD1	.	TRBV7-9	TRBJ2-3	CASRDSGGADTQYF	TGTGCCAGCAGGGATTCAGGGGGCGCAGATACGCAGTATTTT
.	few	TRBV20-1	TRBJ2-2	CSARPGGGVTGELFF	TGCAGTGCTAGACCCGGTGGAGGGGTGACCGGGGAGCTGTTTTTT
.	few	TRBV13	TRBJ1-2	CASSLNNRYGYTF	TGTGCCAGCAGCTTAAACAACCGCTATGGCTACACCTTC
.	few	TRBV28	TRBJ1-1	CASSRETNTEAFF	TGTGCCAGCAGCCGGGAGACGAACACTGAAGCTTTCTTT
.	.	TRBV19	TRBJ1-5	CASSIGTGGNQPQHF	TGTGCCAGTAGTATCGGAACCGGGGGCAATCAGCCCCAGCATTTT
.	many	TRBV7-6	TRBJ1-1	CASSGGPNTEAFF	TGTGCCAGCAGCGGGGGCCCGAACACTGAAGCTTTCTTT
TRBD2	few	TRBV9	TRBJ2-3	CASSALRGAGTDTQYF	TGTGCCAGCAGCGCCCTGCGGGGGGCAGGGACAGATACGCAGTATTTT
TRBD2	.	TRBV7-3	TRBJ2-3	CASSPSGGALETQYF	TGTGCCAGCAGCCCAAGCGGGGGGGCCTTGGAGACGCAGTATTTT
.	.	TRBV12-3/TRBV12-4	TRBJ1-5	CASSQEAGNQPQHF	TGTGCCAGCAGTCAAGAGGCGGGGAATCAGCCCCAGCATTTT
TRBD2	few	TRBV5-1	TRBJ2-3	CASSLLASGSTDTQYF	TGCGCCAGCAGCTTGTTGGCTAGCGGGAGCACAGATACGCAGTATTTT
.	.	TRBV6-5	TRBJ1-1	CASSYLGDPEAFF	TGTGCCAGCAGTTACTTAGGGGATCCTGAAGCTTTCTTT
.	many	TRBV7-9	TRBJ1-2	CASTLGQRDGYTF	TGTGCCAGCACCCTAGGGCAGAGGGATGGCTACACCTTC
.	many	TRBV5-1	TRBJ2-1	CASNRGRGHMDSYNEQFF	TGCGCCAGCAACCGGGGGCGAGGACATATGGACTCCTACAATGAGCAGTTCTTC
.	.	TRBV10-3	TRBJ1-1	CATQALNTEAFF	TGTGCCACACAGGCCTTGAACACTGAAGCTTTCTTT
.	many	TRBV12-3/TRBV12-4	TRBJ2-3	CASSLANPDTQYF	TGTGCCAGCAGTTTAGCCAACCCAGATACGCAGTATTTT
TRBD1	few	TRBV27	TRBJ2-1	CASTGQGARSSEQFF	TGTGCCAGCACGGGACAGGGGGCGCGATCAAGTGAGCAGTTCTTC
TRBD2	.	TRBV7-2	TRBJ2-5	CASSLATLAGGETQYF	TGTGCCAGCAGCTTAGCAACTCTAGCGGGAGGCGAGACCCAGTACTTC
.	.	TRBV2	TRBJ2-7	CAVVAGMYYEQYF	TGTGCCGTCGTGGCGGGAATGTACTACGAGCAGTACTTC
.	.	TRBV6-1	TRBJ2-3	CAGRANEGRDTQYF	TGTGCCGGAAGGGCTAACGAGGGGAGGGATACGCAGTATTTT
TRBD1	.	TRBV19	TRBJ2-6	CASRIQGVGANVLTF	TGTGCCAGTAGGATACAGGGGGTAGGGGCCAACGTCCTGACTTTC
.	many	TRBV6-1	TRBJ2-7	CASTQGTSLNEQYF	TGTGCCAGCACCCAAGGTACTAGCTTAAACGAGCAGTACTTC